A single sample is the source of the 17 T cell receptor beta chains below, sequenced in a study of blood T cell repertoires in COVID-19. Clones were sequenced by immunoSEQ multiplex PCR, and TCRdb holds only the in-frame ones, with some missing. The top ten hold over 3.5% of the sample, which has 290,000 or so clones, 90% seen once. The sample consisted of PBMCs or T cells enriched from blood (not recorded which). All receptors derive from a young woman with acute COVID-19.

The chain links TRBV15 to TRBJ2-4, with D uncertain. With 0 bases removed from V and 5 bases from J, the gap between germline ends came to 17 bases. The CDR3 runs to 17 residues. Germline-derived CDR1 and CDR2 are LNHNV and YYDKDF (reference sequence). CDR3 sequence reads: CATSRDMGSTSQNIQYF. The CDR3 region has the DNA TGTGCCACCAGCAGAGATATGGGCAGCACGTCCCAAAACATTCAGTACTTC.

This clone has a single count. J is TRBJ1-6 and V is TRBV9, with a tentative D call TRBD1 (5 bases). Trimming pared 1 base from V and 12 bases from J, leaving 14 bases between. The germline gives CDR1 SGDLS, CDR2 YYNGEE. This CDR3 is built from 14 residues. This CDR3 is CASSVTDSPRPLHF. The CDR3 nucleotides read TGTGCCAGCAGCGTAACCGACAGCCCGCGACCCCTCCACTTT.

This rearrangement joins TRBV29-1 to TRBJ2-7; 8 bases are a match to TRBD2. With 6 bases clipped from V and 2 bases from J, the junction kept 9 bases outside the gene matches. The CDR3 totals 14 residues. Germline V gives CDR1 SQVTM, CDR2 ANQGSEA. This CDR3 is CSVTRGGDAYEQYF. The CDR3 DNA is TGCAGCGTCACCCGGGGGGGAGATGCCTACGAGCAGTACTTC.

This chain links TRBV5-1 with TRBJ2-7; a weak D match, TRBD2 (6 bases). Trimming shortened V by 0 bases and J by 7 bases, and 14 bases separated the two germline ends. This CDR3 is built from 14 residues. Germline lookup yields CDR1 SGHRS and CDR2 YFSETQ. The DNA of the CDR3 is TGCGCCAGCAGCTTGGCCTTTGAGGCGGGGGAGCAGTACTTC. This codes for CASSLAFEAGEQYF.

Concerning this clone itself: This specimen includes other DNA sequences encoding the same CDR3. The rearrangement uses TRBV28 and TRBJ1-4; possibly TRBD1 for D (5 bases). There are 13 residues in the CDR3. With 3 bases removed from V and 5 bases from J, the gap between germline ends came to 7 bases. Germline CDR1 is MDHEN and CDR2 is SYDVKM. The CDR3 is CASSLPGNEKLFF. For the CDR3, the DNA is TGTGCCAGCAGTTTGCCAGGGAATGAAAAACTGTTTTTT.

Concerning this clone itself: The junction departs from germline at one end; a sequencing error may be responsible. V gene TRBV3-1 (or the pseudogene TRBV3-2) combines with J gene TRBJ2-5, with D possibly matching TRBD1 (6 bases). There are 18 residues in the CDR3. Per germline, CDR1 LGHDT and CDR2 YNNKEL (reference sequence). The CDR3 sequence is CVSSLRLGDTPRAETQYF. The CDR3 nucleotides are TGTGTCAGCAGCCTCCGATTAGGGGACACCCCAAGGGCGGAGACCCAGTACTTC.

Of note for this clone: Different DNA sequences within this sample yield the same CDR3. The V and J genes are TRBV6-1 and TRBJ1-3; a possible D gene is TRBD1 (5 bases). The V end was cut by 3 bases, the J end by 4 bases, with 10 bases between. Germline values: CDR1 MNHNS, CDR2 SASEGT. This CDR3 spans 14 amino acids. CDR3 in DNA: TGTGCCAGCAGTGATGGGGCGAGCGGAAACACCATATATTTT. Translated: CASSDGASGNTIYF.

This clone was seen a handful of times. V is TRBV18 and J is TRBJ2-2; D possibly corresponds to TRBD2 (6 bases). CDR3 length equals 16 residues. The germline V gene has CDR1 KGHSH and CDR2 LQKENI. The V end was cut by 3 bases, the J end by 3 bases, with 14 bases between. The CDR3: CASSPFGSGYTGELFF. CDR3 coding DNA: TGTGCCAGCTCACCGTTCGGTAGCGGCTACACCGGGGAGCTGTTTTTT.

The chain has TRBV2 and TRBJ2-7, with D possibly TRBD1 on 6 matching bases. Deletions cut 1 base from V and 5 bases from J, with 12 bases between. This CDR3 comprises 14 residues. Germline values: CDR1 SNHLY, CDR2 FYNNEI. The CDR3 sequence: CASSEGPRGHEQYF. The CDR3 DNA reads TGTGCCAGCAGTGAAGGCCCCAGGGGCCACGAGCAGTACTTC.

The rearrangement uses TRBV19 and TRBJ1-5; 9 bases map to TRBD1. There are 14 residues in the CDR3. Germline V gene data show CDR1 as LNHDA and CDR2 as SQIVND (reference sequence). V gave up 2 bases and J gave up 8 bases; unmatched junction bases: 4. The chain's CDR3 is CASSITGGRKPQHF. In nucleotides, the CDR3 is TGTGCCAGTAGTATAACAGGGGGCAGGAAGCCCCAGCATTTT.

The genes are TRBV28 and TRBJ1-1; D perhaps matches TRBD1 (5 bases). CDR1 is MDHEN and CDR2 is SYDVKM in the germline V gene. The CDR3 is made up of 12 amino acids. Trimming cost V 2 bases and J 7 bases, with 8 bases left between them. This CDR3 reads CASSLKGLEAFF. The CDR3 DNA sequence: TGTGCCAGCAGTTTAAAGGGACTTGAAGCTTTCTTT.

The V and J genes are TRBV9 and TRBJ2-2; tentatively, D is TRBD2 (6 bases). This CDR3 comprises 15 residues. The germline gives CDR1 SGDLS, CDR2 YYNGEE. V lost 0 bases and J 4 bases, leaving 10 bases between the germline ends. For the CDR3, the DNA is TGTGCCAGCAGCGTAGGGGACTTTTCCACCGGGGAGCTGTTTTTT. Residues: CASSVGDFSTGELFF.

The rearrangement uses TRBV28 and TRBJ2-4; TRBD2 matches 9 bases. CDR1 MDHEN and CDR2 SYDVKM come from the germline V gene. Trimming took 8 bases from V and 3 from J; bases not matched to a gene: 8. The CDR3 covers 15 residues. Written as DNA, the CDR3 is TGTGCCAGCCTCGATGCGACTAGCGGCAAAAACATTCAGTACTTC. This translates into CASLDATSGKNIQYF.

This chain uses TRBV3-1 (or the pseudogene TRBV3-2) with TRBJ2-6; possible D gene TRBD2, 6 bases. This CDR3 has 16 residues. The V end lost 0 bases, the J end lost 2 bases, and 8 bases lay between the germline ends. CDR1 is LGHDT, CDR2 YNNKEL, per germline (reference sequence). The CDR3 nucleotides are TGTGCCAGCAGCCAAGATGGGGGGACTGGGGCCAACGTCCTGACTTTC. Translation gives CASSQDGGTGANVLTF.

The V call is TRBV7-9, the J call TRBJ2-5, with D possibly matching TRBD2 (6 bases). Germline V gene data show CDR1 as SEHNR and CDR2 as FQNEAQ (reference sequence). V shed 2 bases and J shed 2 bases, with 12 bases lying between them. CDR3 length equals 15 residues. DNA of the CDR3: TGTGCCAGCAGCTTAAGGGGCAGCGGGCAAGAGACCCAGTACTTC. Translating it yields CASSLRGSGQETQYF.

There are a few counts of this clone. In DNA, the CDR3 is TGTGCCTCCCCGCCGTTGTACAGGGGACATATTGGAGTGCAGCCCCAGCATTTT. Translation: CASPPLYRGHIGVQPQHF. The chain couples TRBV30 to TRBJ1-5; 7 bases match TRBD1. The V and J ends lost 7 bases and 7 bases, in that order; junction bases with no gene match: 25. Germline V gene data show CDR1 as GTSNPN and CDR2 as SVGIG (reference sequence). The CDR3 covers 18 residues.

The gene calls are TRBV7-9 and TRBJ1-2; D may be TRBD1 (6 bases). Germline V lookup: CDR1 SEHNR, CDR2 FQNEAQ (reference sequence). This CDR3 spans 14 amino acids. Trimming removed 1 base from V and 6 bases from J, with 12 bases in between. The CDR3 region has the DNA TGTGCCAGCAGCTTAGTTACAGGGTGGGATGGCTACACCTTC. Translating it yields CASSLVTGWDGYTF.